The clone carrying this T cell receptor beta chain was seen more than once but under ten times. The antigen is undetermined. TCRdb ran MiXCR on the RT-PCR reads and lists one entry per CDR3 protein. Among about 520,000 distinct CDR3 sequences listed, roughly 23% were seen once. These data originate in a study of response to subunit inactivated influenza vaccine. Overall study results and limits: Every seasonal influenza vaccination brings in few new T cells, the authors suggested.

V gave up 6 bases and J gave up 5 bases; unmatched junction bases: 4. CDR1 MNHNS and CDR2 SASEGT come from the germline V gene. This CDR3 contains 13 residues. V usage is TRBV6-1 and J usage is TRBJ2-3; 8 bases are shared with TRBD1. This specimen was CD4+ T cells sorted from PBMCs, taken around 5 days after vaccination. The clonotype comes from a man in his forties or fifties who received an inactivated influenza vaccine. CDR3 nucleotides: TGTGCCAGCAGCGGGACAGGACGAGATACGCAGTATTTT. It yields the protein CASSGTGRDTQYF.